These 7 T cell receptor beta chains were sequenced from one sample in a study of CD8+CD57+ T cells in acquired aplastic anemia. Both TCR beta VDJ combination and CDR3 sequence profiling were carried out. Genomic DNA was the template for this profiling. TCRdb redid the calling of the reads with MiXCR, one entry per CDR3 protein. The sample shows 100,000 to 120,000 distinct CDR3 sequences, roughly 50% of them seen only once. Material: sorted CD4+, CD8+, or CD8+CD57+ T cells (not recorded which) from PBMCs. Receptors originate from a human donor in good health, serving as a control.

The DNA for the CDR3 is TGTGCCAGCAGATTACTTTCCTACAATGAGCAGTTCTTC. Its protein is CASRLLSYNEQFF. This chain uses TRBV7-9 with TRBJ2-1; D gene ambiguous. V was shortened by 6 bases and J by 1 base, with 7 bases between the two germline ends. The CDR3 covers 13 residues. The germline V gene encodes CDR1 SEHNR and CDR2 FQNEAQ (reference sequence).

The chain joins TRBV18 to TRBJ1-1, with unresolved D. Germline CDR1 reads KGHSH; CDR2 reads LQKENI. The germline V and J ends were trimmed by 1 base and 1 base, with 7 bases remaining between them. This CDR3 has 14 amino acids. The CDR3 loop reads CASSPREENTEAFF. The CDR3 DNA reads as TGTGCCAGCTCACCACGGGAGGAGAACACTGAAGCTTTCTTT. The whole variable domain, filled in from reference TRBV18 and TRBJ1-1, reads NAGVMQNPRHLVRRRGQEARLRCSPMKGHSHVYWYRQLPEEGLKFMVYLQKENIIDESGMPKERFSAEFPKEGPSILRIQQVVRGDSAAYFCASSPREENTEAFFGQGTRLTVV.

The CDR3, as DNA: TGCAGCGTCCGACAGGGAATTTACGAGCAGTACTTC. It encodes CSVRQGIYEQYF. This chain uses TRBV29-1 with TRBJ2-7; 7 bases align to TRBD1. The V gene's germline CDR1 is SQVTM and CDR2 ANQGSEA. The V gene end was trimmed by 6 bases and the J gene end by 4 bases; junction bases not matched to a gene: 6. The CDR3 spans 12 residues.

Concerning this clonotype itself: With a much larger clone just one base away, this may be a read error. The genes are TRBV15 and TRBJ2-3; D gene uncertain. There are 13 residues in the CDR3. Trimming left V 8 bases short and J 2 bases short, with 11 bases between. Germline loops: CDR1 LNHNV, CDR2 YYDKDF (reference sequence). The CDR3 is CATEISPTDTQYF. CDR3 coding DNA: TGTGCCACCGAAATTAGCCCCACAGATACGCAGTATTTT. Full variable domain (missing parts from reference TRBV15 and TRBJ2-3): DAMVIQNPRYQVTQFGKPVTLSCSQTLNHNVMYWYQQKSSQAPKLLFHYYDKDFNNEADTPDNFQSRRPNTSFCFLDIRSPGLGDTAMYLCATEISPTDTQYFGPGTRLTVL.

This chain links TRBV6-1 with TRBJ1-2; D is unclear. There are 13 residues in the CDR3. Trimming took 6 bases from V and 2 from J, leaving 10 bases between them. Germline V gene sequence: CDR1 MNHNS, CDR2 SASEGT. CDR3: CASSELPNYGYTF. The CDR3 bases are TGTGCCAGCAGCGAGCTCCCAAACTATGGCTACACCTTC.

The chain combines TRBV20-1 with TRBJ2-7; D call uncertain. V was trimmed by 2 bases and J by 0 bases, leaving 2 bases between them. The germline V gene has CDR1 DFQATT and CDR2 SNEGSKA (reference sequence). There are 11 residues in the CDR3. The CDR3 sequence is CSARHSYEQYF. CDR3 coding DNA: TGCAGTGCTAGACACTCCTACGAGCAGTACTTC.

At least ten counts were recorded for this clonotype. The chain carries TRBV20-1 and TRBJ2-7; TRBD2 is a possible D gene (5 bases). From germline, CDR1 is DFQATT and CDR2 SNEGSKA (reference sequence). V lost 0 bases to trimming and J lost 1 base, with 16 bases between them. CDR3 size: 16 residues. CDR3 coding DNA: TGCAGTGCTAGAGATATTTCAAAATCGGGGTCCTACGAGCAGTACTTC. Translation: CSARDISKSGSYEQYF.